A selection of T cell receptor beta chains follows, all from one sample in a study of graft-versus-host responses after intestinal transplantation. Using immunoSEQ multiplex PCR, the repertoire was profiled, and TCRdb retains in-frame clones only, with some absent. Of more than 100,000 clones detected, approximately 95% appear once; the ten largest clones hold roughly 3%. Their target antigens are unknown. The source material was unstimulated CD8+ T cells sorted from spleen or lymph node cells, sampled before intestinal transplant. The receptors shown here come from a human donor who received an intestinal transplant. CDR3s include the opening cysteine and the closing phenylalanine or tryptophan. A D gene is named only where the DNA matches it firmly. Rows give clone size only sometimes, using once, few, many, or a class for an expanded clone.

v_gene: TRBV6-5; j_gene: TRBJ1-1; abundance: -; d_gene: TRBD1; CDR3aa: CASSLWDRGGDTEAFF; CDR3nt: TGTGCCAGCAGTTTGTGGGACAGGGGTGGAGACACTGAAGCTTTCTTT
v_gene: TRBV5-6; j_gene: TRBJ1-1; abundance: -; d_gene: -; CDR3aa: CASSPSGSTEAFF; CDR3nt: TGTGCCAGCAGCCCTTCAGGGAGCACTGAAGCTTTCTTT
v_gene: TRBV9; j_gene: TRBJ1-2; abundance: -; d_gene: -; CDR3aa: CASSVDGRANYGYTF; CDR3nt: TGTGCCAGCAGCGTAGACGGCAGGGCTAACTATGGCTACACCTTC
v_gene: TRBV28; j_gene: TRBJ2-1; abundance: -; d_gene: -; CDR3aa: CASSPGLWDEQFF; CDR3nt: TGTGCCAGCAGTCCGGGACTCTGGGATGAGCAGTTCTTC
v_gene: TRBV27; j_gene: TRBJ1-5; abundance: -; d_gene: -; CDR3aa: CASSLTEDNQPQHF; CDR3nt: TGTGCCAGCAGTTTAACGGAGGATAATCAGCCCCAGCATTTT
v_gene: TRBV29-1; j_gene: TRBJ1-4; abundance: -; d_gene: -; CDR3aa: CSVETGGAEEKLFF; CDR3nt: TGCAGCGTTGAAACTGGAGGGGCGGAGGAAAAACTGTTTTTT
v_gene: TRBV27; j_gene: TRBJ2-4; abundance: -; d_gene: -; CDR3aa: CASSPSRPWVNIQYF; CDR3nt: TGTGCCAGCAGTCCCTCCCGACCGTGGGTTAACATTCAGTACTTC
v_gene: TRBV30; j_gene: TRBJ1-1; abundance: -; d_gene: -; CDR3aa: CAADPITEAFF; CDR3nt: TGTGCCGCGGACCCTATCACTGAAGCTTTCTTT
v_gene: TRBV7-2; j_gene: TRBJ2-5; abundance: -; d_gene: TRBD2; CDR3aa: CASSPTSGGLWEQYF; CDR3nt: TGTGCCAGCAGCCCTACTAGCGGGGGCCTCTGGGAGCAGTACTTC
v_gene: TRBV11-2; j_gene: TRBJ2-1; abundance: once; d_gene: -; CDR3aa: CASSLGGLNEQFF; CDR3nt: TGTGCCAGCAGCTTAGGGGGCCTCAATGAGCAGTTCTTC
v_gene: TRBV5-1; j_gene: TRBJ2-5; abundance: -; d_gene: TRBD2; CDR3aa: CASSGTTSGRGETQYF; CDR3nt: TGCGCCAGCAGCGGGACGACTAGCGGGAGAGGGGAGACCCAGTACTTC
v_gene: TRBV28; j_gene: TRBJ2-1; abundance: -; d_gene: -; CDR3aa: CASSYGASDEQFF; CDR3nt: TGTGCCAGCAGTTACGGCGCCTCCGATGAGCAGTTCTTC
v_gene: TRBV4-1; j_gene: TRBJ1-4; abundance: -; d_gene: -; CDR3aa: CASSQDGGEKLFF; CDR3nt: TGCGCCAGCAGCCAAGACGGGGGGGAAAAACTGTTTTTT
v_gene: TRBV29-1; j_gene: TRBJ2-3; abundance: once; d_gene: TRBD2; CDR3aa: CSVEGTSGRKTDTQYF; CDR3nt: TGCAGCGTGGAAGGGACTAGCGGGAGGAAAACAGATACGCAGTATTTT
v_gene: TRBV19; j_gene: TRBJ1-5; abundance: -; d_gene: -; CDR3aa: CASSGGPYSNQPQHF; CDR3nt: TGTGCCAGTAGTGGGGGACCGTATAGCAATCAGCCCCAGCATTTT
v_gene: TRBV5-6; j_gene: TRBJ2-1; abundance: -; d_gene: TRBD2; CDR3aa: CASRAGLAENYNEQFF; CDR3nt: TGTGCCAGCAGAGCGGGACTAGCGGAAAACTACAATGAGCAGTTCTTC
v_gene: TRBV9; j_gene: TRBJ2-2; abundance: -; d_gene: TRBD1; CDR3aa: CASSVGGQGTTGELFF; CDR3nt: TGTGCCAGCAGCGTAGGGGGACAGGGGACAACCGGGGAGCTGTTTTTT
v_gene: TRBV2; j_gene: TRBJ1-3; abundance: -; d_gene: -; CDR3aa: CASSPSEGAGNTIYF; CDR3nt: TGTGCCAGCAGTCCATCTGAAGGGGCTGGAAACACCATATATTTT
v_gene: TRBV28; j_gene: TRBJ2-3; abundance: -; d_gene: TRBD2; CDR3aa: CASSEGLAGGRNTQYF; CDR3nt: TGTGCCAGCAGTGAGGGACTAGCGGGAGGAAGGAATACGCAGTATTTT
v_gene: TRBV9; j_gene: TRBJ1-4; abundance: -; d_gene: -; CDR3aa: CASSETGRANEKLFF; CDR3nt: TGTGCCAGCAGCGAAACAGGGAGGGCTAATGAAAAACTGTTTTTT
v_gene: TRBV5-1; j_gene: TRBJ2-7; abundance: once; d_gene: -; CDR3aa: CASSFRREAYEQYF; CDR3nt: TGCGCCAGCAGCTTCCGGAGGGAAGCCTACGAGCAGTACTTC
v_gene: TRBV5-4; j_gene: TRBJ1-1; abundance: -; d_gene: -; CDR3aa: CAEGMNTEAFF; CDR3nt: TGTGCCGAAGGGATGAACACTGAAGCTTTCTTT
v_gene: TRBV19; j_gene: TRBJ1-1; abundance: -; d_gene: TRBD1; CDR3aa: CASSSMWTGNTEAFF; CDR3nt: TGTGCCAGTAGCTCAATGTGGACAGGGAACACTGAAGCTTTCTTT
v_gene: TRBV9; j_gene: TRBJ2-1; abundance: -; d_gene: TRBD2; CDR3aa: CASSEGTSGSSYNEQFF; CDR3nt: TGTGCCAGCAGCGAGGGGACTAGCGGGAGCTCCTACAATGAGCAGTTCTTC
v_gene: TRBV4-1; j_gene: TRBJ2-1; abundance: -; d_gene: -; CDR3aa: CASSLRSYNEQFF; CDR3nt: TGCGCCAGCAGCCTGCGGTCCTACAATGAGCAGTTCTTC
v_gene: TRBV6-1; j_gene: TRBJ2-7; abundance: -; d_gene: TRBD1; CDR3aa: CASDRDRGYEQYF; CDR3nt: TGTGCCAGCGACCGGGACAGGGGTTACGAGCAGTACTTC
v_gene: TRBV19; j_gene: TRBJ2-7; abundance: -; d_gene: TRBD1; CDR3aa: CASSMGQGGYEQYF; CDR3nt: TGTGCCAGTAGTATGGGACAGGGGGGATACGAGCAGTACTTC
v_gene: TRBV9; j_gene: TRBJ2-1; abundance: -; d_gene: TRBD2; CDR3aa: CASSPRDYPDNEQFF; CDR3nt: TGTGCCAGCAGCCCACGGGACTACCCGGACAATGAGCAGTTCTTC
v_gene: TRBV10-2; j_gene: TRBJ2-7; abundance: -; d_gene: -; CDR3aa: CASSGAYEQYF; CDR3nt: TGCGCCAGCAGTGGGGCCTACGAGCAGTACTTC
v_gene: TRBV6-1; j_gene: TRBJ2-2; abundance: -; d_gene: TRBD2; CDR3aa: CASSEGLAGGQTGELFF; CDR3nt: TGTGCCAGCAGTGAAGGGCTAGCGGGAGGGCAGACCGGGGAGCTGTTTTTT
v_gene: TRBV4-3; j_gene: TRBJ2-7; abundance: -; d_gene: -; CDR3aa: CASSQRDTSSYEQYF; CDR3nt: TGCGCCAGCAGCCAACGGGACACCTCCTCCTACGAGCAGTACTTC
v_gene: TRBV14; j_gene: TRBJ2-1; abundance: -; d_gene: -; CDR3aa: CASSQVGILEQFF; CDR3nt: TGTGCCAGCAGCCAAGTAGGGATTCTCGAGCAGTTCTTC
v_gene: TRBV28; j_gene: TRBJ2-7; abundance: -; d_gene: TRBD2; CDR3aa: CASSHLGGSSYEQYF; CDR3nt: TGTGCCAGCAGTCACCTCGGGGGGAGTTCCTACGAGCAGTACTTC
v_gene: TRBV7-6; j_gene: TRBJ2-7; abundance: -; d_gene: -; CDR3aa: CASSLVESGHSSYEQYF; CDR3nt: TGTGCCAGCAGCTTAGTGGAGTCTGGACACAGCTCCTACGAGCAGTACTTC
v_gene: TRBV6-5; j_gene: TRBJ1-1; abundance: -; d_gene: -; CDR3aa: CASSFRVMDTEAFF; CDR3nt: TGTGCCAGCAGTTTCAGGGTAATGGACACTGAAGCTTTCTTT
v_gene: TRBV28; j_gene: TRBJ1-4; abundance: -; d_gene: TRBD1; CDR3aa: CASTPNAGTGFEKLFF; CDR3nt: TGTGCCAGCACTCCCAACGCCGGGACAGGGTTTGAAAAACTGTTTTTT
v_gene: TRBV7-9; j_gene: TRBJ2-3; abundance: -; d_gene: TRBD2; CDR3aa: CASSSPVLSGDTDTQYF; CDR3nt: TGTGCCAGCAGCTCACCCGTACTTAGCGGGGACACAGATACGCAGTATTTT
v_gene: TRBV28; j_gene: TRBJ1-1; abundance: -; d_gene: -; CDR3aa: CASSFWGGADTEAFF; CDR3nt: TGTGCCAGCAGTTTCTGGGGTGGGGCGGACACTGAAGCTTTCTTT
v_gene: TRBV28; j_gene: TRBJ2-3; abundance: -; d_gene: TRBD1; CDR3aa: CASSRGDRVVSGDTQYF; CDR3nt: TGTGCCAGCAGTAGAGGGGACAGGGTTGTTTCTGGGGATACGCAGTATTTT
v_gene: TRBV21-1; j_gene: TRBJ1-2; abundance: -; d_gene: -; CDR3aa: CASSILTGHSYGYTF; CDR3nt: TGTGCCAGCAGCATTTTGACAGGGCACAGCTATGGCTACACCTTC
v_gene: TRBV5-5; j_gene: TRBJ2-7; abundance: -; d_gene: -; CDR3aa: CASSLNSPREQYF; CDR3nt: TGTGCCAGCAGCTTGAACTCCCCACGCGAGCAGTACTTC
v_gene: TRBV7-9; j_gene: TRBJ1-4; abundance: -; d_gene: TRBD1; CDR3aa: CASSLGDRVGTNEKLFF; CDR3nt: TGTGCCAGCAGCTTAGGTGACAGGGTGGGGACTAATGAAAAACTGTTTTTT